This TCR beta chain was profiled in a study of beta chain features in type 1 diabetes. There are a few counts of this clone. Its antigen is unknown. Study outcomes and limitations: Any HLA type influence on TCRB rearrangement was left unresolved here. Compared to healthy donors, patients appeared to have naive, central memory and Treg TCRB repertoires that were more alike.

Purity (above 95%) was reached by all sorted populations. CDR3 size: 16 residues. With 2 bases clipped from V and 5 bases from J, the junction kept 7 bases outside the gene matches. CDR1 and CDR2 (germline): SEHNR, FQNEAQ (reference sequence). Expressed TCRB transcripts got sequenced, as all isolated RNA was reverse transcribed. TCRdb's table, derived via immunoSEQ multiplex PCR, lists solely in-frame clones and lacks some. The sample includes under 500,000 clones, 30% of them seen just once. Specimen: naive CD4+ T cells from blood. The TCR originated in a man between 18 and 35 years old in good health. The chain employs TRBV7-9 and TRBJ2-5, with TRBD2 matching 11 bases. CDR3 sequence reads: CASSLYSGRAGETQYF. Written as DNA, the CDR3 is TGTGCCAGCAGCTTATATAGCGGGAGGGCCGGGGAGACCCAGTACTTC.